This T cell receptor (beta chain) was sequenced in a study of shared clonotypes between healthy human individuals. V lost 3 bases to trimming and J lost 1 base, with 12 bases between them. The CDR3 contains 15 residues. The germline V gene encodes CDR1 LNHDA and CDR2 SQIVND (reference sequence). Generated by immunoSEQ multiplex PCR, the TCRdb table keeps only in-frame clones and is missing some. The profile shows about 980,000 clones, approximately 76% of them singletons. The specimen was memory CD4+ T cells sorted from blood. Subset reported: CD45RA-negative fraction. This receptor was identified in a man aged 18 to 35 in good health. V gene TRBV19 combines with J gene TRBJ1-1, with D unclear. CDR3 nucleotide sequence: TGTGCCAGTAGTATGGTGGAACTGGGGAACACTGAAGCTTTCTTT. This translates into CASSMVELGNTEAFF.